This entry lists 24 T cell receptor beta chains sequenced from one sample in a study of blood T cell repertoires in COVID-19. The assay was immunoSEQ multiplex PCR, and TCRdb's table has in-frame clones only and misses some. The top ten clones hold less than 2% of a sample with 430,000 or so clones, approximately 90% of them seen once. The sequencing input was PBMCs or T cells enriched from blood (not recorded which). These TCRs come from a woman in her forties who had recovered from COVID-19.

The V gene is TRBV19, the J gene TRBJ1-1; the D is unclear. The V gene lost 3 bases and the J gene lost 0 bases, with 8 bases spanning the gap. The CDR3 has 14 residues. Germline V gene data show CDR1 as LNHDA and CDR2 as SQIVND (reference sequence). The DNA of the CDR3 is TGTGCCAGTAGTATTGTGGGCCTGAACACTGAAGCTTTCTTT. The encoded protein is CASSIVGLNTEAFF.

V usage is TRBV6-5 and J usage is TRBJ2-5; D is undetermined. CDR1 and CDR2 from the germline V gene are MNHEY and SVGAGI. The CDR3 covers 15 residues. The V gene lost 0 bases and the J gene lost 4 bases, with 12 bases spanning the gap. The CDR3: CASSYSPTKLETQYF. The CDR3 nucleotides read TGTGCCAGCAGTTACTCGCCTACTAAATTAGAGACCCAGTACTTC.

V usage is TRBV9 and J usage is TRBJ1-3; D is undetermined. CDR1 and CDR2 (germline): SGDLS, YYNGEE. The CDR3 is 16 residues long. The V and J ends lost 0 bases and 0 bases respectively, with 10 bases between them. This CDR3 is CASSVGVTLSGNTIYF. CDR3 coding DNA: TGTGCCAGCAGCGTAGGAGTAACTCTCTCTGGAAACACCATATATTTT.

The rearrangement uses TRBV7-2 and TRBJ1-1, with D uncertain. From germline, CDR1 is SGHTA and CDR2 FQGNSA. V dropped 5 bases and J dropped 6 bases, with 10 bases sitting between them. CDR3 length: 12 residues. The DNA of the CDR3 is TGTGCCAGCAGCCTAGACACAGCTGAAGCTTTCTTT. It codes for CASSLDTAEAFF.

The CDR3 region has the DNA TGTGCCAGCAGCCCTGACACAGCTGGAAACACCATATATTTT. Amino acid sequence: CASSPDTAGNTIYF. This chain joins TRBV11-3 and TRBJ1-3, with D unresolved. In germline, CDR1 is SGHNT, CDR2 YENEEA. This CDR3 has 14 residues. The V end lost 5 bases, the J end lost 2 bases, and 10 bases lay between the germline ends. Complete variable domain (other parts from reference TRBV11-3 and TRBJ1-3): EAGVVQSPRYKIIEKKQPVAFWCNPISGHNTLYWYLQNLGQGPELLIRYENEEAVDDSQLPKDRFSAERLKGVDSTLKIQPAELGDSAVYLCASSPDTAGNTIYFGEGSWLTVV.

The genes are TRBV21-1 and TRBJ1-2. TRBV21-1 is an annotated pseudogene. The CDR3 spans 20 residues. The CDR3 nucleotides are TGTGCCAGCAGGAACCGCCCATATAGGACTAATCAAGATACGCACTATGGCTACACCTTC. Amino acids: CASRNRPYRTNQDTHYGYTF.

This clone has only a few counts. The sample carries other DNA sequences with the same CDR3. The J gene is TRBJ1-1, the V gene TRBV3-1 (or the pseudogene TRBV3-2), with TRBD1 matching 9 bases. V shed 3 bases and J 1 base; nucleotides not matched to a gene: 0. CDR3 size: 14 residues. Germline lookup yields CDR1 LGHDT and CDR2 YNNKEL (reference sequence). CDR3 sequence reads: CASSQDRGNTEAFF. DNA for the CDR3: TGTGCCAGCAGCCAGGACAGGGGGAACACTGAAGCTTTCTTT.

The genes are TRBV27 and TRBJ1-2; D is perhaps TRBD1 (5 bases). The CDR3 contains 13 residues. Germline V CDR1 and CDR2: MNHEY, SMNVEV (reference sequence). The V end lost 1 base, the J end lost 8 bases, and 11 bases lay between the germline ends. The CDR3 nucleotides are TGTGCCAGCAGTTTATGGCAGGGTACCGGCTACACCTTC. This encodes CASSLWQGTGYTF.

The rearrangement links TRBV5-8 to TRBJ1-5; 8 positions agree with TRBD1. Trimming took 3 bases from V and 3 from J; bases not matched to a gene: 14. The CDR3 runs 18 residues. CDR1 is SGHTS, CDR2 YDEGEE, per germline. CDR3 nucleotide sequence: TGTGCCAGCAGCTCGACCGCCTGGGACAGGCCTTACAATCAGCCCCAGCATTTT. Its protein product is CASSSTAWDRPYNQPQHF.

In this sample, this clone turned up once. The chain couples TRBV10-3 to TRBJ1-2, with 7 bases fitting TRBD1. The germline V gene encodes CDR1 ENHRY and CDR2 SYGVKD. The trim removed 6 bases at V and 1 base at J, leaving 11 bases unmatched. CDR3 size: 16 residues. In nucleotides, the CDR3 is TGTGCCATCAGCCAATCCGGGACAGTTGGTAACTATGGCTACACCTTC. Protein product: CAISQSGTVGNYGYTF.

V gene TRBV5-1 combines with J gene TRBJ1-4; no definite D call. V was clipped by 1 base and J by 8 bases, with 9 bases between them. CDR1 is SGHRS and CDR2 is YFSETQ in the germline V gene. The CDR3 is 13 residues long. The CDR3 loop reads CASSLLGWEKLFF. The CDR3 nucleotides are TGCGCCAGCAGCTTGTTGGGCTGGGAAAAACTGTTTTTT.

The chain couples TRBV5-1 to TRBJ2-3, with TRBD2 matching over 14 bases. CDR3 size: 16 residues. Per germline, CDR1 SGHRS and CDR2 YFSETQ. Unmatched junction bases numbered 7, after V lost 5 bases and J lost 5 bases. The CDR3 DNA follows: TGCGCCAGCAGTCCGACTAGCGGGAGGGCCATAGATACGCAGTATTTT. Amino acids: CASSPTSGRAIDTQYF.

This rearrangement joins TRBV4-3 to TRBJ1-4; 8 bases agree with TRBD1. Per the germline V gene, CDR1 is LGHNA and CDR2 is YSLEER. CDR3 length: 14 amino acids. V was pared by 4 bases and J by 7 bases, with 5 bases of the junction left unmatched. CDR3 protein: CASSPGQGGEKLFF. The CDR3 DNA is TGCGCCAGCAGCCCCGGACAGGGAGGTGAAAAACTGTTTTTT.

This rearrangement joins TRBV7-8 to TRBJ1-1; possibly TRBD1 for D (5 bases). Germline V gene data show CDR1 as SGHVS and CDR2 as FQNEAQ. The V gene lost 5 bases and the J gene lost 0 bases, with 13 bases spanning the gap. The CDR3 is 15 residues long. CDR3 amino acids: CASSASRGMNTEAFF. For the CDR3, the DNA is TGTGCCAGCAGCGCAAGTCGGGGGATGAACACTGAAGCTTTCTTT. The entire variable domain, with the rest obtained from reference TRBV7-8 and TRBJ1-1, is as follows: GAGVSQSPRYKVAKRGQDVALRCDPISGHVSLFWYQQALGQGPEFLTYFQNEAQLDKSGLPSDRFFAERPEGSVSTLKIQRTQQEDSAVYLCASSASRGMNTEAFFGQGTRLTVV.

The chain uses TRBV5-1 and TRBJ2-7; 9 bases map to TRBD1. The germline V gene encodes CDR1 SGHRS and CDR2 YFSETQ. This CDR3 has 13 amino acids. V lost 4 bases, J lost 3 bases, and 2 bases stayed unmatched. CDR3 DNA: TGCGCCAGCAGCCTGACAGGGGGCTACGAGCAGTACTTC. As protein: CASSLTGGYEQYF. Together with reference TRBV5-1 and TRBJ2-7, the CDR3 gives the full variable domain: KAGVTQTPRYLIKTRGQQVTLSCSPISGHRSVSWYQQTPGQGLQFLFEYFSETQRNKGNFPGRFSGRQFSNSRSEMNVSTLELGDSALYLCASSLTGGYEQYFGPGTRLTVT.

The chain employs TRBV5-1 and TRBJ2-3; the match to TRBD2 covers 10 bases. This CDR3 spans 15 amino acids. The germline V gene has CDR1 SGHRS and CDR2 YFSETQ. V was pared by 3 bases and J by 2 bases, with 3 bases of the junction left unmatched. In nucleotides, the CDR3 is TGCGCCAGCAGCTACGGACTAGCGGACACAGATACGCAGTATTTT. The encoded protein is CASSYGLADTDTQYF.

V usage is TRBV30 and J usage is TRBJ2-3, with 8 bases aligning to TRBD2. Germline CDR1 GTSNPN, CDR2 SVGIG (reference sequence). This CDR3 contains 13 residues. The J segment lost 3 bases and the V segment lost 7 bases, leaving 6 bases of the junction unmatched. CDR3 nucleotide sequence: TGTGCCTCCAAGCGGGAGCTAACAGATACGCAGTATTTT. Encoded protein: CASKRELTDTQYF. The complete variable domain, with remaining parts taken from reference TRBV30 and TRBJ2-3, reads SQTIHQWPATLVQPVGSPLSLECTVEGTSNPNLYWYRQAAGRGLQLLFYSVGIGQISSEVPQNLSASRPQDRQFILSSKKLLLSDSGFYLCASKRELTDTQYFGPGTRLTVL.

The CDR3, as DNA: TGTGCCAGCAGCCAAGACGCTCGGGGGGCCGGGTATCAGCCCCAGCATTTT. Protein product: CASSQDARGAGYQPQHF. V is TRBV4-2 and J is TRBJ1-5; weak D call: TRBD1 (6 bases). The CDR3 has 17 residues. V was cut by 0 bases and J by 5 bases, with 17 bases left in between. The germline CDR1 and CDR2 sequences are LGHNA and YNFKEQ.

The J gene is TRBJ2-3, the V gene TRBV13; D is possibly TRBD2 (7 bases). Between the trimmed V and J ends, which lost 2 bases and 10 bases, there was a span of 25 bases. This CDR3 is built from 17 residues. Germline V gene sequence: CDR1 PRHDT, CDR2 FYEKMQ (reference sequence). The CDR3 DNA reads TGTGCCAGCAGCTTAAGGGCAGGGGAAGGCGGGAGAACTCCGCAGTATTTT. This gives the protein CASSLRAGEGGRTPQYF.

The rearrangement links TRBV10-3 to TRBJ1-1, with 7 bases aligning to TRBD1. This CDR3 spans 14 amino acids. V lost 3 bases and J lost 3; bases outside the gene matches: 4. Germline V gene data show CDR1 as ENHRY and CDR2 as SYGVKD. CDR3 protein: CAISEGGWDTEAFF. The CDR3 DNA is TGTGCCATCAGTGAAGGGGGCTGGGACACTGAAGCTTTCTTT.

V is TRBV9 and J is TRBJ2-3; no definite D call. The germline gives CDR1 SGDLS, CDR2 YYNGEE. The CDR3 spans 13 residues. Deletions cut 3 bases from V and 10 bases from J, with 15 bases between. The DNA for the CDR3 is TGTGCCAGCAGCGGAGGATCGTTCCCCCCGCAGTATTTT. This codes for CASSGGSFPPQYF. The variable domain in full, completed from reference TRBV9 and TRBJ2-3, reads DSGVTQTPKHLITATGQRVTLRCSPRSGDLSVYWYQQSLDQGLQFLIQYYNGEERAKGNILERFSAQQFPDLHSELNLSSLELGDSALYFCASSGGSFPPQYFGPGTRLTVL.

The chain joins TRBV27 to TRBJ2-2, with D perhaps matching TRBD2 (6 bases). The CDR3 is 15 amino acids. Germline V gene lookup returns CDR1 MNHEY and CDR2 SMNVEV (reference sequence). V was trimmed by 1 base and J by 6 bases, leaving 12 bases between them. The CDR3 region has the DNA TGTGCCAGCAGTTTATTGGGGGGTCAGGCCGGGGAGCTGTTTTTT. It encodes CASSLLGGQAGELFF.

The J gene is TRBJ2-2, the V gene TRBV27, with 7 positions matching TRBD1. The CDR3 spans 13 residues. V was pared by 8 bases and J by 15 bases, with 15 bases of the junction left unmatched. Per germline, CDR1 MNHEY and CDR2 SMNVEV (reference sequence). The CDR3 DNA sequence: TGTGCCAGCCGGGACAGACCCAGTTCTTTGTTGTTTTTT. It encodes CASRDRPSSLLFF.

J is TRBJ2-3 and V is TRBV29-1, with D possibly being TRBD1 (6 bases). Trimming stripped 4 bases from V and 1 base from J, with 15 bases between. This CDR3 has 15 residues. Germline V gene data show CDR1 as SQVTM and CDR2 as ANQGSEA. CDR3 coding DNA: TGCAGCGTTGGTCAAGGGGACACTCGCACAGATACGCAGTATTTT. As protein: CSVGQGDTRTDTQYF.